This T cell receptor (beta chain) was sequenced for a study of CD8 T cells in ankylosing spondylitis. TCRdb reprocessed the 5' RACE reads via MiXCR and lists one record per CDR3 protein. The data show 30,000 to 40,000 distinct CDR3 sequences, with around 10% seen just once and roughly 16% held by the top ten. CDR3 length: 13 residues. The germline CDR1 and CDR2 sequences are SNHLY and FYNNEI. Trimming removed 6 bases from V and 5 bases from J, with 14 bases in between. The receptor comes from a male donor with ankylosing spondylitis or in good health (not recorded which). Sample: blood, either unsorted or a sorted T cell fraction (not recorded which). The J gene is TRBJ2-7, the V gene TRBV2; D ambiguous. The CDR3 DNA reads as TGTGCCAGCAGGCCGGGCCCCGGACACGAGCAGTACTTC. It encodes CASRPGPGHEQYF.